This T cell receptor beta chain was observed in a study of blood T cells in healthy people across ages. Germline loops: CDR1 KGHSH, CDR2 LQKENI. This CDR3 spans 19 amino acids. Trimming left V 5 bases short and J 0 bases short, with 26 bases between. The use of a sample-barcoded 5' primer and a J-beta primer mix characterized a second PCR of about 7 to 12 cycles. TCRdb reprocessed the 5' RACE reads via MiXCR and lists one record per CDR3 protein. The table has about 750,000 distinct CDR3 sequences, about 55% seen once. The sample, roughly 9.5 milliliters of peripheral blood, was drawn from each donor.

Sequencing was done on a sample of blood. The V and J genes are TRBV18 and TRBJ2-7; perhaps TRBD2 as D (5 bases). The source of this sequence is an elderly man in good health. The DNA for the CDR3 is TGTGCCAGCTCATCGCCACCGGGCCTCGGCGAGGGATCCTCCTACGAGCAGTACTTC. It is translated as CASSSPPGLGEGSSYEQYF.